This section outlines one T cell receptor (beta chain) sequence together with its context. In the authors' workflow: Reference gene primer amplification in the assay estimated nucleated cell counts. This table comes from immunoSEQ multiplex PCR, and its TCRdb copy is limited to in-frame clones, with some not included. The V and J calls and the clone size are those of that table, but D and trimming were determined from the DNA. The repertoire holds 200,000 to 250,000 clones, about nine tenths seen once, with less than 2% in the top ten. The sample is drawn from a study of blood T cell repertoires in COVID-19. Per germline, CDR1 LNHDA and CDR2 SQIVND (reference sequence). This CDR3 has 14 amino acids. The junction had 9 bases not matched to a gene; V was cut back by 9 bases and J by 3 bases.

What was sequenced was peripheral blood. The chain combines TRBV19 with TRBJ1-1; 8 positions agree with TRBD1. This TCR came from a man aged 70-80 years with acute or convalescent COVID-19. The CDR3 reads CASMQPGGYTEAFF. DNA of the CDR3: TGTGCCAGCATGCAACCAGGGGGCTACACTGAAGCTTTCTTT.